The subject of this entry is one T cell receptor beta chain. What it recognizes is unknown. The sample comes from a study of cytomegalovirus exposure and HLA in healthy donors. This CDR3 contains 16 residues. After removal of 0 bases from V and 4 bases from J, the junction contained 10 bases not matched to a gene. The germline gives CDR1 SGHRS, CDR2 YFSETQ. The PCR used 60 Vbeta and 13 Jbeta primers. Produced via immunoSEQ multiplex PCR; TCRdb's table is partial and in-frame only. Here the sample spans some 95,000 clones, 60% to 75% being singletons. General study findings and limits: Researchers reported that a few CMV-associated chains were confirmed in vitro as CMV antigen-specific.

This receptor was taken from a female donor in good health and CMV-seronegative. Material: PBMCs. The J gene is TRBJ2-7, the V gene TRBV5-1, with 7 nucleotides matching TRBD1. The CDR3 sequence: CASSLAARQGNYEQYF. CDR3 nucleotides: TGCGCCAGCAGCTTGGCCGCGCGACAGGGTAATTACGAGCAGTACTTC.